A selection of T cell receptor beta chains follows, all from one sample in a study of blood T cell repertoires in COVID-19. Clones were read by immunoSEQ multiplex PCR, and TCRdb kept only the in-frame ones, dropping some. The table includes fewer than 600,000 clones, 75% to 90% detected once. Sequencing used peripheral blood. These TCRs come from a man younger than 35 with COVID-19, enrolled during active disease. CDR3s include the opening cysteine and the closing phenylalanine or tryptophan. The D gene is left open where the match is weak. Part of the rows lack a size; the others show once, few, many or a class for expanded clones.

size,J,V,D,CDR3,DNA
NA,TRBJ2-2,TRBV3-1/TRBV3-2,NA,CASSQERRTTQNTGELFF,TGTGCCAGCAGCCAAGAACGCCGCACTACTCAGAACACCGGGGAGCTGTTTTTT
NA,TRBJ2-3,TRBV2,TRBD2,CASTGDYSTDTQYF,TGTGCCAGTACGGGGGACTATAGCACAGATACGCAGTATTTT
NA,TRBJ1-1,TRBV11-2,TRBD1,CASSYRDRGTEAFF,TGTGCCAGCAGCTACCGGGACAGGGGGACTGAAGCTTTCTTT
NA,TRBJ2-1,TRBV19,NA,CASSIQGGDEQFF,TGTGCCAGTAGTATACAGGGGGGCGATGAGCAGTTCTTC
few,TRBJ2-2,TRBV11-2,NA,CASSSWTEYTGELFF,TGTGCCAGCAGCTCCTGGACAGAGTACACCGGGGAGCTGTTTTTT
NA,TRBJ2-1,TRBV18,TRBD2,CASSQTGTSGGNEQFF,TGTGCCAGCTCACAAACCGGGACTAGCGGTGGGAATGAGCAGTTCTTC
NA,TRBJ2-1,TRBV5-1,TRBD2,CASSSGVAGGDYNEQFF,TGCGCCAGCAGCTCTGGCGTAGCGGGAGGAGACTACAATGAGCAGTTCTTC
once,TRBJ2-7,TRBV6-5,TRBD1,CASTPGQGSVYEQYF,TGTGCCAGCACCCCGGGACAGGGGTCCGTGTACGAGCAGTACTTC
NA,TRBJ2-1,TRBV5-5,TRBD1,CASSFNPGGNEQFF,TGTGCCAGCAGCTTTAATCCAGGGGGCAATGAGCAGTTCTTC
NA,TRBJ2-3,TRBV6-1,NA,CASSEAPSRTQYF,TGTGCCAGCAGTGAAGCACCAAGCCGTACGCAGTATTTT